Listed here are 14 T cell receptor beta chains from one sample, sequenced in a study of T cell responses to AZD1222 COVID-19 vaccine. Assay: immunoSEQ multiplex PCR; the TCRdb copy retains only in-frame clones and omits some. The table lists 150,000 to 160,000 clones, 90% of them singletons. The source material was peripheral blood, sampled on day 0 of AZD1222 vaccination. All receptors derive from an adult in good health.

The chain recombines TRBV5-6 with TRBJ1-3, with TRBD1 identical over 7 bases. The V gene's germline CDR1 is SGHDT and CDR2 YYEEEE. This CDR3 spans 15 amino acids. The trim removed 0 bases at V and 6 bases at J, leaving 6 bases unmatched. DNA of the CDR3: TGTGCCAGCAGCTTGGGACAGGGAACTACAAACACCATATATTTT. Amino acid sequence: CASSLGQGTTNTIYF.

This clone was seen a single time. The rearrangement links TRBV3-1 (or the pseudogene TRBV3-2) to TRBJ1-4; D is unresolved. Germline CDR1 reads LGHDT; CDR2 reads YNNKEL (reference sequence). This CDR3 has 14 amino acids. V lost 2 bases to trimming and J lost 4 bases, with 8 bases between them. CDR3 sequence reads: CASSQNQINEKLFF. CDR3 bases: TGTGCCAGCAGCCAAAATCAGATTAATGAAAAACTGTTTTTT.

This clone has just one count. V and J are TRBV25-1 and TRBJ1-5; 10 bases fit TRBD1. Losses at the gene ends were 1 base for V and 1 base for J; bases not matched to a gene: 1. The germline V gene has CDR1 MGHDK and CDR2 SYGVNS. The CDR3 length is 16 residues. The CDR3 coding sequence is TGTGCCAGCAGTGAATGGACAGGGGGAAGCAATCAGCCCCAGCATTTT. Protein product: CASSEWTGGSNQPQHF.

This clone was recorded a few times. This chain connects TRBV7-9 to TRBJ1-2; 9 bases map to TRBD1. CDR1 and CDR2 (germline): SEHNR, FQNEAQ (reference sequence). Unmatched junction bases numbered 7, after V lost 7 bases and J lost 10 bases. This CDR3 has 12 amino acids. CDR3 residues: CASNWQQGAYTF. In DNA form, the CDR3 reads TGTGCCAGCAACTGGCAACAGGGGGCCTACACCTTC.

This clone appeared a single time. V and J are TRBV6-5 and TRBJ2-5; 9 bases match TRBD2. Germline V gives CDR1 MNHEY, CDR2 SVGAGI. This CDR3 comprises 16 residues. The junction had 6 bases not matched to a gene; V was cut back by 2 bases and J by 2 bases. CDR3 protein: CASSYTLAGAQETQYF. DNA for the CDR3: TGTGCCAGCAGTTACACCTTAGCGGGGGCTCAAGAGACCCAGTACTTC.

This chain links TRBV6-1 with TRBJ1-3; possibly TRBD1 for D (6 bases). Germline CDR1 reads MNHNS; CDR2 reads SASEGT. This CDR3 region has 15 residues. Between the trimmed V and J ends, which lost 3 bases and 0 bases, there was a span of 9 bases. CDR3 DNA sequence: TGTGCCAGCAGTGATACAGGGACCTCTGGAAACACCATATATTTT. It encodes CASSDTGTSGNTIYF.

The chain recombines TRBV4-1 with TRBJ1-1; unclear D gene. Trimming stripped 2 bases from V and 0 bases from J, with 10 bases between. Germline V gives CDR1 MGHRA, CDR2 YSYEKL. This CDR3 comprises 15 residues. CDR3 in DNA: TGCGCCAGCAGCCAACCCGAGAGATTGAACACTGAAGCTTTCTTT. Translation: CASSQPERLNTEAFF.

The chain uses TRBV5-1 and TRBJ1-1, with D unclear. Trimming took 2 bases from V and 3 from J, leaving 8 bases between them. The CDR3 length is 13 residues. The germline gives CDR1 SGHRS, CDR2 YFSETQ. CDR3 bases: TGCGCCAGCAGCTTTAGAGGTTACACTGAAGCTTTCTTT. This sequence encodes CASSFRGYTEAFF.

The genes are TRBV27 and TRBJ2-1; D may be TRBD1 (5 bases). Between the trimmed V and J ends, which lost 5 bases and 9 bases, there was a span of 14 bases. This CDR3 comprises 13 residues. From germline, CDR1 is MNHEY and CDR2 SMNVEV (reference sequence). CDR3 DNA sequence: TGTGCCAGCAGTGTTCCAGGGTCGGGTGAGCAGTTCTTC. Amino acids: CASSVPGSGEQFF.

The DNA for the CDR3 is TGCGCCAGCAGCCCCATGAGCGGGAGCTCCTACAATGAGCAGTTCTTC. Encoded protein: CASSPMSGSSYNEQFF. This rearrangement joins TRBV4-1 to TRBJ2-1, with 8 bases matching TRBD2. Germline CDR1 is MGHRA and CDR2 is YSYEKL. V lost 4 bases and J lost 0; bases outside the gene matches: 5. This CDR3 contains 16 residues.

A single count supports this clone. This chain joins TRBV5-1 and TRBJ1-2; D gene ambiguous. The germline V gene encodes CDR1 SGHRS and CDR2 YFSETQ. This CDR3 has 13 residues. The germline V and J ends were trimmed by 1 base and 4 bases, with 8 bases remaining between them. CDR3 coding DNA: TGCGCCAGCAGCTTGTCGTCAGGCTATGGCTACACCTTC. It specifies CASSLSSGYGYTF.

The chain is built from TRBV19 and TRBJ1-5; maybe TRBD1 (5 bases). V was pared by 4 bases and J by 4 bases, with 20 bases between. From germline, CDR1 is LNHDA and CDR2 SQIVND (reference sequence). The CDR3 length is 17 residues. The CDR3 spells CASSTKPGTGLNQPQHF. CDR3 nucleotide sequence: TGTGCCAGTAGTACCAAGCCCGGGACGGGGCTTAATCAGCCCCAGCATTTT.

This CDR3 is CASSLGQGGSGYTF. The CDR3 DNA is TGTGCCAGCAGCTTAGGACAGGGAGGTTCCGGCTACACCTTC. This rearrangement joins TRBV7-2 to TRBJ1-2; 7 nucleotides agree with TRBD1. V lost 1 base to trimming and J lost 8 bases; unmatched junction nucleotides: 7. Germline-derived CDR1 and CDR2 are SGHTA and FQGNSA. CDR3 length equals 14 residues.

This clone has just one count. Here the CDR3 DNA reads TGTGCCAGCAGCAAAGGGGGGCAAGCTAACTATGGCTACACCTTC. It codes for CASSKGGQANYGYTF. J is TRBJ1-2 and V is TRBV21-1; whether TRBD1, the table's D call, matches the DNA was not checked. TRBV21-1 is marked as a pseudogene. The CDR3 covers 15 residues.